These 26 T cell receptor beta chains were all obtained from the same sample, sequenced in a study of T cell responses to AZD1222 COVID-19 vaccine. Measured with immunoSEQ multiplex PCR; TCRdb has only the in-frame clones, and not every one. The sample lists around 120,000 clones, over 75% occurring once. The sequencing here drew on peripheral blood, taken on day 0 of MenACWY control vaccination. Receptors were obtained from an adult in good health.

V and J are TRBV19 and TRBJ2-1; 11 nucleotides align to TRBD2. CDR1 and CDR2 (germline): LNHDA, SQIVND (reference sequence). V shed 4 bases, J shed 7 bases, and the junction held 6 bases outside the gene matches. This CDR3 is built from 15 residues. The CDR3 loop reads CASSTSGRLGNEQFF. The DNA of the CDR3 is TGTGCCAGTAGTACTAGCGGGAGGTTGGGTAATGAGCAGTTCTTC.

V gene TRBV28 combines with J gene TRBJ1-5; 9 bases are a match to TRBD1. After removal of 5 bases from V and 7 bases from J, the junction contained 9 bases not matched to a gene. The length of the CDR3 is 15 residues. Germline lookup yields CDR1 MDHEN and CDR2 SYDVKM. The CDR3 sequence: CASSPWDRVGQPQHF. The CDR3 DNA sequence: TGTGCCAGCAGTCCCTGGGACAGGGTGGGGCAGCCCCAGCATTTT.

A few counts support this clone. Other DNA sequences from this sample encode an identical CDR3 as well. The V call is TRBV5-1, the J call TRBJ1-1; 7 bases align to TRBD1. V shed 2 bases, J shed 1 base, and the junction held 2 bases outside the gene matches. This CDR3 region has 14 residues. CDR1 is SGHRS, CDR2 YFSETQ, per germline. This CDR3 reads CASSLGGQNTEAFF. CDR3 sequence (DNA): TGCGCCAGCAGCTTAGGGGGCCAGAACACTGAAGCTTTCTTT.

The chain recombines TRBV9 with TRBJ1-2, with 7 positions matching TRBD1. CDR3 length: 15 residues. CDR1 and CDR2 (germline): SGDLS, YYNGEE. The junction had 9 bases not matched to a gene; V was cut back by 2 bases and J by 5 bases. The CDR3 DNA reads as TGTGCCAGCAGCGTTTCGGGACAGCCGAGATATGGCTACACCTTC. This encodes CASSVSGQPRYGYTF.

This chain uses TRBV30 with TRBJ2-7, with D possibly TRBD2 on 6 matching bases. CDR1 and CDR2 (germline): GTSNPN, SVGIG (reference sequence). V was clipped by 4 bases and J by 1 base, with 17 bases between them. The length of the CDR3 is 15 residues. The CDR3 spells CAWTLGTSLSYEQYF. In nucleotides, the CDR3 is TGTGCCTGGACACTCGGGACTTCCCTTTCCTACGAGCAGTACTTC.

This chain connects TRBV6-4 to TRBJ2-6, with D maybe TRBD2 (5 bases). This CDR3 has 15 residues. Germline V gene lookup returns CDR1 MRHNA and CDR2 SNTAGT. Trimming stripped 0 bases from V and 3 bases from J, with 6 bases between. This chain's CDR3 is CASSDSRDGANVLTF. The CDR3 nucleotides are TGTGCCAGCAGTGACTCTCGGGATGGGGCCAACGTCCTGACTTTC.

This clone occurred a few times. The chain couples TRBV28 to TRBJ1-5; the D is unclear. Germline-derived CDR1 and CDR2 are MDHEN and SYDVKM. V was shortened by 2 bases and J by 5 bases, with 16 bases between the two germline ends. The CDR3 runs to 16 residues. The CDR3 coding sequence is TGTGCCAGCAGTTTAGGTTCTCTTTTGGGATATCAGCCCCAGCATTTT. It specifies CASSLGSLLGYQPQHF.

V usage is TRBV2 and J usage is TRBJ1-2; possible D gene TRBD1, 5 bases. This CDR3 contains 15 residues. The ends were cut back, 3 bases at V and 4 bases at J, with 15 bases in the middle. Per germline, CDR1 SNHLY and CDR2 FYNNEI. CDR3 in amino acids: CASSEGHRVPYGYTF. As DNA, the CDR3 is TGTGCCAGCAGTGAGGGGCACCGGGTCCCCTATGGCTACACCTTC.

The V and J genes are TRBV10-3 and TRBJ2-3; the match to TRBD1 covers 7 bases. Germline CDR1 and CDR2: ENHRY and SYGVKD. V lost 6 bases to trimming and J lost 2 bases; unmatched junction nucleotides: 5. This CDR3 spans 14 amino acids. Here the CDR3 reads CAIRGQLDTDTQYF. CDR3 DNA sequence: TGTGCCATCAGGGGACAGCTAGACACAGATACGCAGTATTTT.

This sequence joins TRBV19 and TRBJ2-1, with 12 bases aligning to TRBD2. CDR3 length equals 13 residues. Germline V lookup: CDR1 LNHDA, CDR2 SQIVND (reference sequence). The J segment lost 6 bases and the V segment lost 6 bases, leaving 0 bases of the junction unmatched. The CDR3, as DNA: TGTGCCAGTAGACTAGCGGGAGGCAATGAGCAGTTCTTC. Its translation: CASRLAGGNEQFF.

In this sample, this clone turned up once. The chain joins TRBV7-9 to TRBJ1-2; D is possibly TRBD1 (5 bases). Germline assignment: CDR1 SEHNR and CDR2 FQNEAQ (reference sequence). The V end was cut by 3 bases, the J end by 6 bases, with 8 bases between. The CDR3 runs to 12 residues. CDR3 in amino acids: CASSFRGDGYTF. The CDR3 region has the DNA TGTGCCAGCAGCTTCAGAGGGGATGGCTACACCTTC.

The chain joins TRBV4-2 to TRBJ2-5; D unresolved. Germline loops: CDR1 LGHNA, CDR2 YNFKEQ. The length of the CDR3 is 13 residues. The V and J ends lost 0 bases and 4 bases respectively, with 6 bases between them. CDR3 nucleotides: TGTGCCAGCAGCCAAGATATCGGAGAGACCCAGTACTTC. Its protein is CASSQDIGETQYF.

This clone turned up a few times. The CDR3 here is CASSPLGQGDQPQHF. The CDR3 nucleotides are TGTGCCAGCAGCCCTCTAGGACAGGGCGATCAGCCCCAGCATTTT. The J gene is TRBJ1-5, the V gene TRBV7-9; TRBD1 matches 8 bases. J lost 5 bases, V lost 5 bases, and 8 bases had no gene match. The CDR3 length is 15 residues. Germline V lookup: CDR1 SEHNR, CDR2 FQNEAQ (reference sequence).

This sequence joins TRBV7-3 and TRBJ2-2; 7 nucleotides agree with TRBD1. Germline CDR1 and CDR2: SGHTA and FQGTGA. The length of the CDR3 is 15 residues. J gave up 5 bases and V 5 bases, and 8 bases lay outside the gene matches. The CDR3 spells CASSVTGAETGELFF. The CDR3 DNA sequence: TGTGCCAGCAGCGTCACAGGGGCGGAGACCGGGGAGCTGTTTTTT.

The chain employs TRBV10-3 and TRBJ2-3; no clear D. Per the germline V gene, CDR1 is ENHRY and CDR2 is SYGVKD. This CDR3 comprises 16 residues. V was clipped by 2 bases and J by 1 base, with 13 bases between them. CDR3 DNA sequence: TGTGCCATCAGTGAGCCCCCGGCTCACCGCACAGATACGCAGTATTTT. Translated: CAISEPPAHRTDTQYF.

The J gene is TRBJ1-3, the V gene TRBV5-1; D is uncertain. The V gene lost 4 bases and the J gene lost 0 bases, with 11 bases spanning the gap. Germline V gene sequence: CDR1 SGHRS, CDR2 YFSETQ. The CDR3 runs to 15 residues. The CDR3 nucleotides read TGCGCCAGCAGCCCCGACATATCCTCTGGAAACACCATATATTTT. Translating it yields CASSPDISSGNTIYF.

The chain combines TRBV6-5 with TRBJ1-5; TRBD1 agrees at 9 bases. Unmatched junction bases numbered 3, after V lost 5 bases and J lost 1 base. This CDR3 has 15 residues. The germline CDR1 and CDR2 sequences are MNHEY and SVGAGI. CDR3 coding DNA: TGTGCCAGCAGTACGGACAGGGGAAGCAATCAGCCCCAGCATTTT. Its protein is CASSTDRGSNQPQHF.

CDR3 loop: CASRIAGRTEQYF. The CDR3 region has the DNA TGTGCCAGCCGTATCGCAGGACGGACCGAGCAGTACTTC. The chain recombines TRBV19 with TRBJ2-7; D not certain. The CDR3 extends over 13 amino acids. Germline-derived CDR1 and CDR2 are LNHDA and SQIVND (reference sequence). Trimming stripped 9 bases from V and 6 bases from J, with 18 bases between.

The V call is TRBV6-5, the J call TRBJ2-7, with 7 bases lining up with TRBD2. Germline V lookup: CDR1 MNHEY, CDR2 SVGAGI. After removal of 8 bases from V and 2 bases from J, the junction contained 6 bases not matched to a gene. The CDR3 totals 13 residues. For the CDR3, the DNA is TGTGCCAGCTCCCCGGGAGGACCCTACGAGCAGTACTTC. It codes for CASSPGGPYEQYF.

J is TRBJ1-4 and V is TRBV18, with TRBD1 identical over 11 bases. The CDR3 has 17 residues. With 4 bases clipped from V and 8 bases from J, the junction kept 12 bases outside the gene matches. CDR1 and CDR2 (germline): KGHSH, LQKENI. In nucleotides, the CDR3 is TGTGCCAGCTCACGTCCCGGGACAGGGGGACCGCGCGAAAAACTGTTTTTT. Translated: CASSRPGTGGPREKLFF.

J is TRBJ2-7 and V is TRBV5-6; 12 nucleotides agree with TRBD2. This CDR3 has 15 amino acids. CDR1 and CDR2 from the germline V gene are SGHDT and YYEEEE. J was trimmed by 8 bases and V by 5 bases; bases with no gene match: 11. CDR3 protein: CASSRPGLAGRKQYF. The DNA for the CDR3 is TGTGCCAGCAGTCGGCCCGGACTAGCGGGACGCAAGCAGTACTTC.

In DNA form, the CDR3 reads TGTGCCACCAGCAGAGGCGGCAGCAGATCCTACAATGAGCAGTTCTTC. Its translation is CATSRGGSRSYNEQFF. The chain combines TRBV15 with TRBJ2-1, with D uncertain. This CDR3 region has 16 residues. The V end was cut by 1 base, the J end by 1 base, with 11 bases between. Germline-derived CDR1 and CDR2 are LNHNV and YYDKDF (reference sequence).

The CDR3 DNA is TGTGCCAGCAGTCAAGAAGGGGGGTTCTACGAGCAGTACTTC. Encoded protein: CASSQEGGFYEQYF. The gene calls are TRBV6-6 and TRBJ2-7, with D perhaps being TRBD1 or TRBD2 (6 bases each). Germline values: CDR1 MNHNY, CDR2 SVGAGI (reference sequence). The CDR3 extends over 14 amino acids. Trimming shortened V by 5 bases and J by 3 bases, and 14 bases separated the two germline ends.

The V gene is TRBV2, the J gene TRBJ1-3, with D possibly being TRBD1 (5 bases). The CDR3 is 14 amino acids. The V gene's germline CDR1 is SNHLY and CDR2 FYNNEI. Deletions cut 6 bases from V and 6 bases from J, with 15 bases between. CDR3: CASRSWQGENTIYF. The CDR3 DNA reads as TGTGCCAGCAGGAGTTGGCAGGGTGAAAACACCATATATTTT.

CDR3 amino acids: CASGERGLVQETQYF. CDR3 nucleotide sequence: TGTGCCAGCGGGGAGCGGGGGCTTGTCCAAGAGACCCAGTACTTC. The rearrangement links TRBV27 to TRBJ2-5, with TRBD2 matching over 8 bases. V shed 8 bases and J 1 base; nucleotides not matched to a gene: 9. Germline CDR1 is MNHEY and CDR2 is SMNVEV (reference sequence). The CDR3 has 15 residues.

The genes are TRBV30 and TRBJ1-5; weak D call: TRBD1 (5 bases). V dropped 0 bases and J dropped 3 bases, with 12 bases sitting between them. The CDR3 consists of 15 residues. CDR1 and CDR2 (germline): GTSNPN, SVGIG (reference sequence). CDR3 loop: CAWSVRAGNNQPQHF. The CDR3 coding sequence is TGTGCCTGGAGTGTACGGGCAGGGAACAATCAGCCCCAGCATTTT.